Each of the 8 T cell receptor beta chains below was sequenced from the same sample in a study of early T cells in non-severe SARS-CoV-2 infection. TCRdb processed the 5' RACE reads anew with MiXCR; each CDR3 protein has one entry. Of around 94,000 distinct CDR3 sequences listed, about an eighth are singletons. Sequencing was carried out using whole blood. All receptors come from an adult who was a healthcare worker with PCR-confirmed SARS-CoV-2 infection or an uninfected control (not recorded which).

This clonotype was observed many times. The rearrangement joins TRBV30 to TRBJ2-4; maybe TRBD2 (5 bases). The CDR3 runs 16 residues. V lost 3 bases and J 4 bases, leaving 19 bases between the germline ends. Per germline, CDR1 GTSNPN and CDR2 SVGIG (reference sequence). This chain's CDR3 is CAWSNPRGIEKNIQYF. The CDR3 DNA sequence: TGTGCCTGGAGCAACCCGAGAGGGATTGAGAAAAACATTCAGTACTTC.

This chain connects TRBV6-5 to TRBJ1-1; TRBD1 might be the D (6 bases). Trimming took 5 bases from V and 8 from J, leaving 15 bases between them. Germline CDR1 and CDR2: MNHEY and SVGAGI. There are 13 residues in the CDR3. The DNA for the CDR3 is TGTGCCAGCAGTCCCCAGGGGACCCCAGAAGCTTTCTTT. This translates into CASSPQGTPEAFF.

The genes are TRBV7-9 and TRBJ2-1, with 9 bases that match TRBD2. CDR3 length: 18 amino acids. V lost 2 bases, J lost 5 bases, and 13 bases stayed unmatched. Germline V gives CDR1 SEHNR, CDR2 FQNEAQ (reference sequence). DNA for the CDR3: TGTGCCAGCAGCTTATTTTTCGGGCCTAGCGGGACCAACAATGAGCAGTTCTTC. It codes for CASSLFFGPSGTNNEQFF.

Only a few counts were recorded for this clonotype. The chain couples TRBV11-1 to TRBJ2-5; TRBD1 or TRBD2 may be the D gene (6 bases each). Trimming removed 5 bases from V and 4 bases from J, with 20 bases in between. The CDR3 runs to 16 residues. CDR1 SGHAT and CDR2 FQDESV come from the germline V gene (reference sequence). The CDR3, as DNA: TGTGCCAGCAGCCACTGGGGGGCGGCTAGCAGAGAGACCCAGTACTTC. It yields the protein CASSHWGAASRETQYF.

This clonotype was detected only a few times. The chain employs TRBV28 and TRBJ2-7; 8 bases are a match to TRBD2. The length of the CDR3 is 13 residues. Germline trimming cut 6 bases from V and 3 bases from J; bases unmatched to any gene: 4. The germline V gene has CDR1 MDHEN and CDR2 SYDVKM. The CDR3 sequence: CASRSGTSYEQYF. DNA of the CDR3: TGTGCCAGCAGATCCGGGACTAGCTACGAGCAGTACTTC.

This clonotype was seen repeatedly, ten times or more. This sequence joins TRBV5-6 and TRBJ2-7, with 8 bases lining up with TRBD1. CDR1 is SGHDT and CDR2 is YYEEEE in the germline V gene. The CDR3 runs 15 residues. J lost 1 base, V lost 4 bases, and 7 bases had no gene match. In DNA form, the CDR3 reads TGTGCCAGCAGCGTCCGGGACAGGCCATCCTACGAGCAGTACTTC. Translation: CASSVRDRPSYEQYF.

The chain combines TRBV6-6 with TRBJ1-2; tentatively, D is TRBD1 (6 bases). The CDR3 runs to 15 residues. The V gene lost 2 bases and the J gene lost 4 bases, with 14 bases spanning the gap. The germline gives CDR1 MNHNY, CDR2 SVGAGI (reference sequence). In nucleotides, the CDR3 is TGTGCCAGCAGTTACCCCGTGGGGGGGCGCTATGGCTACACCTTC. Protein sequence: CASSYPVGGRYGYTF.

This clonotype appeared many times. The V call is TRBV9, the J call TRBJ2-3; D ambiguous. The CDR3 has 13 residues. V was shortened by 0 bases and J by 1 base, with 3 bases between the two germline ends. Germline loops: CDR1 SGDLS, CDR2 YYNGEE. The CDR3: CASSVAGTDTQYF. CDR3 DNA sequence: TGTGCCAGCAGCGTAGCCGGCACAGATACGCAGTATTTT. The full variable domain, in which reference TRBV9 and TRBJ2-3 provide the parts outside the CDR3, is DSGVTQTPKHLITATGQRVTLRCSPRSGDLSVYWYQQSLDQGLQFLIQYYNGEERAKGNILERFSAQQFPDLHSELNLSSLELGDSALYFCASSVAGTDTQYFGPGTRLTVL.